Sequencing of this T cell receptor (beta chain) was carried out in a study of cytomegalovirus exposure and HLA in healthy donors. The overall study: Around 180 million T cells yielded 90 million to 130 million unique TCR beta sequences in earlier analysis.

The PCR contained 60 Vbeta and 13 Jbeta primers. Produced via immunoSEQ multiplex PCR; TCRdb's table is partial and in-frame only. The listing contains approximately 30,000 clones. The CDR3 runs 16 residues. Germline assignment: CDR1 MGHRA and CDR2 YSYEKL. V dropped 4 bases and J dropped 6; count of bases not matched to a gene: 10. Study conclusions and caveats: Researchers catalogued approximately 170 TCR beta chains as cytomegalovirus-associated. Likely technical artifact: a cluster of highly shared sequence variants. Later on, a genetic analysis was performed. It linked a missense variant in DCLRE1C with V- and J-gene trimming of TCR beta.

Turning to this clone: The antigen is not known.

V and J are TRBV4-1 and TRBJ2-7; 12 bases fit TRBD1. The material sequenced was PBMCs. The TCR was taken from a woman aged 40-49 years in good health and CMV-seropositive. This CDR3 reads CASSRSPGQGASEQYF. In DNA form, the CDR3 reads TGCGCCAGCAGCCGATCGCCGGGACAGGGGGCAAGCGAGCAGTACTTC.